The present T cell receptor beta chain was sequenced within a study of Ad26.COV2.S vaccination and SARS-CoV-2 variants. Background on the study: Each vaccinee took Ad26.COV2.S intramuscularly, once or twice 56 days apart.

TCRdb's table, derived via immunoSEQ multiplex PCR, lists solely in-frame clones and lacks some. The top ten hold over 8.5% of the sample, which has around 340,000 clones, about 86% seen once. Note on this clone: Its target is unknown.

Treatment here: around 19 received Ad26.COV2.S at low or high dose, single or two shots; 5 received placebo; per-sample allocation not given. Sampling took place 63 days after the first vaccine or placebo injection. The study's findings and limits: Measurement of non-spike TCR breadth gave similar results in vaccine and placebo recipients. People given the vaccine had a wider spike-specific TCR breadth than placebo recipients did. Responses of T cells in total may have been underestimated by the TCR breadth and depth analyses.

The sequence derives from a person aged 18-60 years who received the Ad26.COV2.S COVID-19 vaccine or a placebo. Sequencing was performed on peripheral blood, taken in a trial of Ad26.COV2.S vaccine versus placebo.

The CDR3 region has the DNA TGTGCCAGCAGCTTAGCTAGGAATTTTGGCAGCCAAGAGACCCAGTACTTC. Translated, it gives CASSLARNFGSQETQYF. The chain has TRBV7-6 and TRBJ2-5, with unresolved D. Germline-derived CDR1 and CDR2 are SGHVS and FNYEAQ. Trimming stripped 0 bases from V and 1 base from J, with 15 bases between. The CDR3 loop spans 17 amino acids.